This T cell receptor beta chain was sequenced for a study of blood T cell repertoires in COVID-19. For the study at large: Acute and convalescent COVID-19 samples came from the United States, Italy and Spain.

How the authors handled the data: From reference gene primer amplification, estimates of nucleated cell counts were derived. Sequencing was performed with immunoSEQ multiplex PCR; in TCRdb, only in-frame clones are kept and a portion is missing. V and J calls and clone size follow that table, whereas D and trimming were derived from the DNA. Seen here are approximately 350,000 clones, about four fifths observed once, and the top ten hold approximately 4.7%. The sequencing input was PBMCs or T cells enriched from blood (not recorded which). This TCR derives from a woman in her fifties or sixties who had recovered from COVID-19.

CDR3 amino acids: CAISKDSVNQPQHF. CDR3 DNA: TGTGCCATCAGCAAGGACAGCGTCAATCAGCCCCAGCATTTT. The J gene is TRBJ1-5, the V gene TRBV10-3, with TRBD1 as a possible D gene (6 bases). Per the germline V gene, CDR1 is ENHRY and CDR2 is SYGVKD. The germline V and J ends were trimmed by 6 bases and 3 bases, with 12 bases remaining between them. The CDR3 length is 14 residues.